The rows below give T cell receptor beta chains drawn from one sample of a study of cytomegalovirus exposure and HLA in healthy donors. Assay: immunoSEQ multiplex PCR; the TCRdb copy retains only in-frame clones and omits some. The data show about 160,000 clones, over 75% seen once. Material: PBMCs. The receptors shown here come from a young woman in good health and CMV-seronegative. Both conserved end residues are part of each CDR3. The order of the fields is V gene, J gene, CDR3 protein.

v_gene: TRBV15; j_gene: TRBJ1-1; CDR3aa: CATSIRNFGENTEAFF
v_gene: TRBV9; j_gene: NA; CDR3aa: CASSRGAYEQYF
v_gene: TRBV7-3; j_gene: TRBJ2-1; CDR3aa: CASSSGANYNEQFF
v_gene: TRBV19; j_gene: TRBJ1-1; CDR3aa: CASTITGGTEAFF
v_gene: TRBV6-1; j_gene: TRBJ2-1; CDR3aa: CASFRVRGLGHEQFF
v_gene: TRBV29-1; j_gene: TRBJ2-1; CDR3aa: CSVEGASGGVYNEQFF
v_gene: TRBV28; j_gene: TRBJ2-7; CDR3aa: CASRTGHSYEQYF
v_gene: TRBV5-6; j_gene: TRBJ1-2; CDR3aa: CASSLSGEDGYTF
v_gene: TRBV9; j_gene: TRBJ2-1; CDR3aa: CASSVASRGDEQFF
v_gene: TRBV5-5; j_gene: TRBJ1-2; CDR3aa: CASSLDSTGGNYGYTF
v_gene: TRBV5-6; j_gene: TRBJ2-6; CDR3aa: CASSLTGTGANVLTF
v_gene: TRBV5-1; j_gene: TRBJ1-1; CDR3aa: CASSSWKGTEAFF
v_gene: TRBV30; j_gene: TRBJ1-5; CDR3aa: CAWSSTFDRRHQPQHF
v_gene: TRBV6-5; j_gene: TRBJ1-6; CDR3aa: CASTHQGAALHF
v_gene: TRBV5-1; j_gene: TRBJ2-3; CDR3aa: CASSLRAISTDTQYF
v_gene: TRBV29-1; j_gene: TRBJ2-4; CDR3aa: CSAGDDIQYF